This T cell receptor (beta chain) was recorded in a study of T-cell reconstitution after alpha-beta-depleted transplantation in children. The germline V gene encodes CDR1 SNHLY and CDR2 FYNNEI. CDR3 size: 10 residues. V lost 3 bases to trimming and J lost 12 bases, with 5 bases between them. Unique molecular identifiers were used in preparing the TCRbeta library. One entry per CDR3 protein, called by TCRdb with MiXCR from the PCR reads. In the table there are about 190,000 distinct CDR3 sequences, more than 6.5% of which are singletons. This clonotype was sampled from a human donor who donated a stem cell graft to a child with Wiskott-Aldrich syndrome. The source material was PBMCs from the stem cell graft donor, sampled from the stem cell graft. This rearrangement joins TRBV2 to TRBJ1-4; D is undetermined. The CDR3 DNA is TGTGCCAGCAGTGACAACCAACTGTTTTTT. Encoded protein: CASSDNQLFF.